One TCR beta chain is described in this entry. This sample is part of a study of T cells expressing NK-cell markers. From the 5' RACE reads, TCRdb lists one entry per CDR3 protein and no DNA. The listing records about 160,000 distinct CDR3 sequences. The CDR3 is made up of 16 amino acids. Per the germline V gene, CDR1 is SEHNR and CDR2 is FQNEAQ (reference sequence). The genes are TRBV7-9 and TRBJ2-1; the TCRdb D gene call, TRBD1, has no DNA to confirm it. Input material: blood T cells: a sorted CD56 or NKG2C T cell subset, CD4+ or CD8+ T cells, or bulk PBMC T cells (not recorded which). This receptor was taken from a woman aged 18 to 75 in good health. This CDR3 reads CASSLGGTWLHNEQFF.